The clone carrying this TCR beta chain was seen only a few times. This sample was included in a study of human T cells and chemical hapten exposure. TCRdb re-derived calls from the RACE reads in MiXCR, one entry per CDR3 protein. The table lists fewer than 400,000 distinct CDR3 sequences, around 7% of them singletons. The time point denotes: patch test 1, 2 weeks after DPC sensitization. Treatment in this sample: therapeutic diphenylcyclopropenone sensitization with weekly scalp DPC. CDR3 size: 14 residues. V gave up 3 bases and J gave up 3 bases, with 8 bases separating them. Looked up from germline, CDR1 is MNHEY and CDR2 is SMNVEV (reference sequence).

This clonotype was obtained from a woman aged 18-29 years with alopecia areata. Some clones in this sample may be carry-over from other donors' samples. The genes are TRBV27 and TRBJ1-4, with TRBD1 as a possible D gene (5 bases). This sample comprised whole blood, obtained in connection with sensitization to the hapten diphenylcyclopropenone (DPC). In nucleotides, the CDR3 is TGTGCCAGCAGTTTCGCGGGGCCTAATGAAAAACTGTTTTTT. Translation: CASSFAGPNEKLFF.